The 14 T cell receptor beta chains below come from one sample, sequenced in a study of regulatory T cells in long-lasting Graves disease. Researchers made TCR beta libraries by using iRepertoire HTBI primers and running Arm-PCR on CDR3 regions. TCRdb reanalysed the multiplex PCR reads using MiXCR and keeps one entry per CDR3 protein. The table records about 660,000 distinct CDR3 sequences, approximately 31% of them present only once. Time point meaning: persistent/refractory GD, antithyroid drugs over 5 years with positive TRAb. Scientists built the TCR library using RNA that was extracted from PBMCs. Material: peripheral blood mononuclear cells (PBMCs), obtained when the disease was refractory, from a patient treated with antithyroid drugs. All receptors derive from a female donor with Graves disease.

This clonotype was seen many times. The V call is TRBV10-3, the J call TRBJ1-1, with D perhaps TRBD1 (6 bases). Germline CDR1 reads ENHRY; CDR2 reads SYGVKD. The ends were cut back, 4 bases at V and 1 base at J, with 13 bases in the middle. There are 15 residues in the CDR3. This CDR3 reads CAISAGGLRNTEAFF. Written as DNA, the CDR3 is TGTGCCATCAGTGCCGGGGGGCTGCGGAACACTGAAGCTTTCTTT.

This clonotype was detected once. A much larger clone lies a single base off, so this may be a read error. Here the CDR3 DNA reads TGTGCCAGCAGCCCAACCCCCTCAGGGAGCAGCGGGGAGCTGTTTTTT. As protein: CASSPTPSGSSGELFF. V and J are TRBV7-3 and TRBJ2-2; possibly TRBD1 or TRBD2 for D (5 bases each). V was shortened by 5 bases and J by 7 bases, with 20 bases between the two germline ends. The CDR3 has 16 amino acids. Germline assignment: CDR1 SGHTA and CDR2 FQGTGA.

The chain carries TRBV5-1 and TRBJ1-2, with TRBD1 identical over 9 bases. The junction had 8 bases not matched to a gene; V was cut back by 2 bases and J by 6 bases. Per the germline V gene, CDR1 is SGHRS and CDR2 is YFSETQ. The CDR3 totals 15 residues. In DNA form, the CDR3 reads TGCGCCAGCAGCTTAGGCCCCGGGACAGGGAATGGCTACACCTTC. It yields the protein CASSLGPGTGNGYTF.

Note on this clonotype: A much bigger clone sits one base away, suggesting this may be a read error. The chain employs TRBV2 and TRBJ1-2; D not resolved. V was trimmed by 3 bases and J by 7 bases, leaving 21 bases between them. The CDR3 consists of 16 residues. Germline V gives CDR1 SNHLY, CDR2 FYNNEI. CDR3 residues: CASSDLGLGEDGGYTF. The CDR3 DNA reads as TGTGCCAGCAGTGACCTCGGACTGGGCGAGGATGGTGGCTACACCTTC. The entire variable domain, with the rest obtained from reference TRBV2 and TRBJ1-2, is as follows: EPEVTQTPSHQVTQMGQEVILRCVPISNHLYFYWYRQILGQKVEFLVSFYNNEISEKSEIFDDQFSVERPDGSNFTLKIRSTKLEDSAMYFCASSDLGLGEDGGYTFGSGTRLTVV.

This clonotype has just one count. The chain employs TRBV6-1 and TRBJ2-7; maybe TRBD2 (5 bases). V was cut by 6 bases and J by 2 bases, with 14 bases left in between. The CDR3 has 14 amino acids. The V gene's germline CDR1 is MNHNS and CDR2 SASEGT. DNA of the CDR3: TGTGCCAGCAGAGGAGGCAGCGCAACCTACGAGCAGTACTTC. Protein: CASRGGSATYEQYF.

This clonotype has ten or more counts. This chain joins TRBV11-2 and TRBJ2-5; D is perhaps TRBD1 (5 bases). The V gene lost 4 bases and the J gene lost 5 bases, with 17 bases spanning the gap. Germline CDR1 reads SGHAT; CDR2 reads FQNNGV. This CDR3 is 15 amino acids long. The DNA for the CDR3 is TGTGCCAGCAGCTCAGGTGGAAGGGGCCGGGAGACCCAGTACTTC. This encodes CASSSGGRGRETQYF.

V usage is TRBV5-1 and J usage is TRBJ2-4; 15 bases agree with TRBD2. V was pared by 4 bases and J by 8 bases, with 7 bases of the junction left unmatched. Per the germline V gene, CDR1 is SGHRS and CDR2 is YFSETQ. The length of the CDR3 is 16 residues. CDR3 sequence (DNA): TGCGCCAGCAGCCCTGGACTAGCGGGAGGGGGATACATTCAGTACTTC. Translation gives CASSPGLAGGGYIQYF.

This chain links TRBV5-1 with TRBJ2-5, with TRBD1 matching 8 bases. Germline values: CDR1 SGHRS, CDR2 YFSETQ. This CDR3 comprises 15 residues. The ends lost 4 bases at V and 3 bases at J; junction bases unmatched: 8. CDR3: CASSHATGAEETQYF. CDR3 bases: TGCGCCAGCAGCCACGCGACAGGGGCAGAAGAGACCCAGTACTTC.

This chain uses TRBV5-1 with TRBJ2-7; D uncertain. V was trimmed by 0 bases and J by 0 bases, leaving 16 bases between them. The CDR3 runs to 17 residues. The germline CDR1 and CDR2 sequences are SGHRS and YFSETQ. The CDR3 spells CASSLVAVFYRSYEQYF. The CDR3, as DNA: TGCGCCAGCAGCTTGGTTGCGGTATTCTACCGCTCCTACGAGCAGTACTTC.

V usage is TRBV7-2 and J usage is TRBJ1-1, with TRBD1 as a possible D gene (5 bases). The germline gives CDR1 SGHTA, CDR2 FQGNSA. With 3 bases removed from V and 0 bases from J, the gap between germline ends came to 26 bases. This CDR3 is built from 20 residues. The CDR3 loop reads CASSFILRGFDGLMNTEAFF. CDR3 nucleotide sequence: TGTGCCAGCAGCTTTATTCTCCGGGGGTTTGACGGCTTGATGAACACTGAAGCTTTCTTT.

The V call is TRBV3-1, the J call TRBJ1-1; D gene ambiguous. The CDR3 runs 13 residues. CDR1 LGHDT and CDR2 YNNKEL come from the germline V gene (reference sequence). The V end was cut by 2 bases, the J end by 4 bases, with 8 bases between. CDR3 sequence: CASSQKGRTEAFF. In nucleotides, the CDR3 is TGTGCCAGCAGCCAAAAGGGTCGCACTGAAGCTTTCTTT.

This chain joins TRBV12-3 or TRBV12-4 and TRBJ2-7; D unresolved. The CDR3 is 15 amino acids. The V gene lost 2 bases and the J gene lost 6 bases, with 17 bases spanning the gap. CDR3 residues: CASSLSSSGRSEQYF. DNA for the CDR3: TGTGCCAGCAGTTTATCTAGTTCAGGTCGATCCGAGCAGTACTTC.

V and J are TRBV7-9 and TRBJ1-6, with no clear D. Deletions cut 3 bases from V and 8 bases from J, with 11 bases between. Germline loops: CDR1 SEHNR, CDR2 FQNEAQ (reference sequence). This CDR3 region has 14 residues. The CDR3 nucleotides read TGTGCCAGCAGCTTTGGAAACAGCGATTCACCCCTCCACTTT. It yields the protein CASSFGNSDSPLHF.

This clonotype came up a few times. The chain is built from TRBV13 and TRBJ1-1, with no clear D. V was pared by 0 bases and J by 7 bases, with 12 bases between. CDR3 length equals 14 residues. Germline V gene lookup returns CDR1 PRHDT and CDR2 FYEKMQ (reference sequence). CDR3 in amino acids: CASSLGRMEDEAFF. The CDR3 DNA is TGTGCCAGCAGCTTAGGCCGAATGGAGGATGAAGCTTTCTTT.